This TCR beta chain was obtained from a study of blood T cell repertoires in COVID-19. Using immunoSEQ multiplex PCR, the repertoire was profiled, and TCRdb retains in-frame clones only, with some absent. This repertoire shows about 110,000 clones, about 87% found once; its top ten account for around 1.1%. Trimming shortened V by 5 bases and J by 5 bases, and 14 bases separated the two germline ends. This CDR3 contains 14 residues. The germline V gene has CDR1 KGHDR and CDR2 SFDVKD. The sequenced material came from peripheral blood. The sequence derives from a human donor in a cohort sampled during active COVID-19. This chain connects TRBV24-1 to TRBJ2-5; the D gene is possibly TRBD2 (7 bases). The CDR3: CATSAPGGAETQYF. Here the CDR3 DNA reads TGTGCCACCAGTGCCCCGGGGGGCGCCGAGACCCAGTACTTC.